This T cell receptor (beta chain) stems from a study of blood T cells in healthy people across ages. Study observations and caveats: A greater number of naive CD4+ cells and higher diversity distinguished long-lived donors from aged donors.

A J-beta primer mix and a sample-barcoded 5' primer were used in a second PCR of about 7 to 12 cycles. TCRdb ran MiXCR on the 5' RACE reads and lists one entry per CDR3 protein. The sample holds roughly 700,000 distinct CDR3 sequences, roughly 25% seen once. The table lists this clonotype with a few counts. Its antigen is currently unknown. One junction end disagrees with the germline gene, perhaps due to a read error. Germline loops: CDR1 SSHAT, CDR2 FNYEAQ (reference sequence). There are 15 residues in the CDR3. These same records also appear under a second study, on T cells of mothers and their children. Per that paper: cDNA synthesis used all extracted RNA, roughly 1.5 ug per 15 ul.

This TCR derives from a boy between 10 and 17 years old in good health. Material: blood. The V call is TRBV7-7, the J call TRBJ2-5, with TRBD1 as a possible D gene (5 bases). The CDR3 loop is CASSLGAGHQETQYF. The CDR3 DNA reads TGTGCTAGCAGCTTAGGGGCAGGCCACCAAGAGACCCAGTACTTC.